This T cell receptor (beta chain) was recorded in a study of T cell clonality in common variable immunodeficiency. Reduced serum IgG, IgA and/or IgM plus specific antibody deficiency defined CVID. Equal genomic DNA amounts from CVID and control samples were sequenced. The assay was immunoSEQ multiplex PCR, and TCRdb's table has in-frame clones only and misses some. The sample contains tens of thousands of clones, none occurring once; 4.5% to 6% lies in the top ten. General study results and limits: Fewer TCRbeta clones were shared among CVID subjects than controls. Repertoire-complication correlations in CVID were limited by patient heterogeneity. Reportedly, TCR beta sequences from common variable immunodeficiency showed fewer deletions and N-nucleotide insertions.

In its sample, this clone was seen many times. The antigen remains undetermined. The sequenced fragment ends 3 residues before the CDR3 boundary, so the rest is inferred from the germline J gene. V was pared by 0 bases and J by 2 bases, with 6 bases of the junction left unmatched. CDR3 size: 15 residues. Germline CDR1 DFQATT, CDR2 SNEGSKA (reference sequence). V gene TRBV20-1 combines with J gene TRBJ1-2; TRBD1 matches at 7 bases. The TCR comes from a human donor with common variable immunodeficiency. Sequencing used peripheral blood mononuclear cells. The sequenced CDR3 bases are TGCAGTGCTAGAGATCCAGGGGGGCGAAACTATGGC. It translates to CSARDPGGRNYG. In full, the CDR3 is CSARDPGGRNYGYTF.